This TCR beta chain was retrieved from a study of blood T cell repertoires in COVID-19. Study background: There were acute and convalescent COVID-19 samples, and they came from the United States, Italy and Spain. PBMCs, B-cell-depleted T cells, or T cells were the source of the cDNA or gDNA that made up the material.

In the source study's methods: Reference gene primers were amplified, and this amplification served to estimate nucleated cell counts. Sequencing used immunoSEQ multiplex PCR; TCRdb keeps in-frame clones, though not all of them. That table is the source of V, J and clone size, and D and trimming were worked out from the DNA. The profile covers over 200,000 clones, with around 79% appearing a single time and 2.5% to 4% taken by the ten largest. CDR1 and CDR2 from the germline V gene are SGHRS and YFSETQ. V was clipped by 4 bases and J by 1 base, with 17 bases between them. This CDR3 comprises 16 residues.

Material: peripheral blood. V and J are TRBV5-1 and TRBJ2-5; weak D call: TRBD1 (5 bases). The source is a woman over 75 with acute or convalescent COVID-19. Written as DNA, the CDR3 is TGCGCCAGCAGCAAGGACACGTCAGGGTCCCAAGAGACCCAGTACTTC. Its protein product is CASSKDTSGSQETQYF.